These T cell receptor beta chains were read from a single sample in a study of blood T cell repertoires in COVID-19. The table came from immunoSEQ multiplex PCR; TCRdb's copy has only in-frame clones and leaves some out. The sample includes 290,000 or so clones, 75% to 95% of them seen just once. Sample: PBMCs or T cells enriched from blood (not recorded which). The receptors stem from a woman aged 25 to 39 who had recovered from COVID-19. The CDR3 runs from the conserved cysteine through the conserved F or W. The D gene is left open where the match is weak. Clone size is given for some rows only: seen once, a few or many times, or a class if the clone is expanded.

d_call: .
clone_size: .
v_call: TRBV9
j_call: TRBJ2-7
cdr3_nt: TGTGCCAGCAGCGTTCAAGGACAGCCCCCCTACGAGCAGTACTTC
cdr3_aa: CASSVQGQPPYEQYF

d_call: .
clone_size: .
v_call: TRBV28
j_call: TRBJ1-5
cdr3_nt: TGTGCCAGCACTCCCCTTGGAGCCAGGCCCCAGCATTTT
cdr3_aa: CASTPLGARPQHF

d_call: .
clone_size: .
v_call: TRBV2
j_call: TRBJ1-6
cdr3_nt: TGTGCCAGCAGTGAAGATCGACAGGTGAATAATTCACCCCTCCACTTT
cdr3_aa: CASSEDRQVNNSPLHF

d_call: .
clone_size: .
v_call: TRBV4-3
j_call: TRBJ2-1
cdr3_nt: TGCGCCAGCAGCCAGAGGAGGGACAATGAGCAGTTCTTC
cdr3_aa: CASSQRRDNEQFF

d_call: .
clone_size: .
v_call: TRBV19
j_call: TRBJ1-1
cdr3_nt: TGTGCCAGTAGTACACAATTGAACACTGAAGCTTTCTTT
cdr3_aa: CASSTQLNTEAFF

d_call: .
clone_size: .
v_call: TRBV2
j_call: TRBJ1-1
cdr3_nt: TGTGCCAGCAGAAATAACAGGTTGAACACTGAAGCTTTCTTT
cdr3_aa: CASRNNRLNTEAFF

d_call: .
clone_size: .
v_call: TRBV18
j_call: TRBJ2-3
cdr3_nt: TGTGCCAGCTCACCATTCAGGGATCAGGATACGCAGTATTTT
cdr3_aa: CASSPFRDQDTQYF

d_call: TRBD1
clone_size: .
v_call: TRBV4-3
j_call: TRBJ1-3
cdr3_nt: TGCGCCAGCAGCCAAGTCCGACAGGGTTCTGCTGGAAACACCATATATTTT
cdr3_aa: CASSQVRQGSAGNTIYF

d_call: .
clone_size: .
v_call: TRBV3-1/TRBV3-2
j_call: TRBJ2-1
cdr3_nt: TGTGCCAGCAGCCAATCAGCTAGCGCAGGGTCCCCACCTAGGCCGGTCGGAAATGAGCAGTTCTTC
cdr3_aa: CASSQSASAGSPPRPVGNEQFF

d_call: .
clone_size: .
v_call: TRBV7-2
j_call: TRBJ1-2
cdr3_nt: TGTGCCAGCAGCTTAGCGCGGGACTCGTTAATCGGTGGCTACACCTTC
cdr3_aa: CASSLARDSLIGGYTF

d_call: .
clone_size: .
v_call: TRBV27
j_call: TRBJ2-7
cdr3_nt: TGTGCCAGCAGTTTATCTCAGGGGCGATTAGACGAGCAGTACTTC
cdr3_aa: CASSLSQGRLDEQYF

d_call: .
clone_size: .
v_call: TRBV3-1/TRBV3-2
j_call: TRBJ1-1
cdr3_nt: TGTGCCAGCAGCCAACGTCCGACAGGTGAGAACACTGAAGCTTTCTTT
cdr3_aa: CASSQRPTGENTEAFF

d_call: TRBD2
clone_size: .
v_call: TRBV7-8
j_call: TRBJ2-5
cdr3_nt: TGTGCCAGCAGAACGGGACTAGCGGGGCAAGAGACCCAGTACTTC
cdr3_aa: CASRTGLAGQETQYF

d_call: .
clone_size: .
v_call: TRBV18
j_call: TRBJ1-1
cdr3_nt: TGTGCCAGCTCACCAACGGGAGGTAGGGCGAACACTGAAGCTTTCTTT
cdr3_aa: CASSPTGGRANTEAFF

d_call: .
clone_size: .
v_call: TRBV4-2
j_call: TRBJ1-6
cdr3_nt: TGTGCCAGCAGCCATGTCGGGGGTAATGATAATTCACCCCTCCACTTT
cdr3_aa: CASSHVGGNDNSPLHF

d_call: TRBD2
clone_size: .
v_call: TRBV5-6
j_call: TRBJ2-7
cdr3_nt: TGTGCCAGCAGCTTGGTTAGCGGGAGATACGAGCAGTACTTC
cdr3_aa: CASSLVSGRYEQYF

d_call: TRBD1
clone_size: once
v_call: TRBV10-1
j_call: TRBJ1-5
cdr3_nt: TGCGCCAGCAGAGACAGGGTGAGCAATCAGCCCCAGCATTTT
cdr3_aa: CASRDRVSNQPQHF

d_call: TRBD1
clone_size: .
v_call: TRBV2
j_call: TRBJ1-5
cdr3_nt: TGTGCCAGCAGTGAAGCGGGCGGGACAGGTAATCAGCCCCAGCATTTT
cdr3_aa: CASSEAGGTGNQPQHF

d_call: .
clone_size: .
v_call: TRBV11-2
j_call: TRBJ2-7
cdr3_nt: TGTGCCAGCAGCTTAGATAACGTAAGGGGCGGCCTCTACGAGCAGTACTTC
cdr3_aa: CASSLDNVRGGLYEQYF

d_call: .
clone_size: .
v_call: TRBV9
j_call: TRBJ2-2
cdr3_nt: TGTGCCAGCAGCGTAGCGGCAGGGATCAACACCGGGGAGCTGTTTTTT
cdr3_aa: CASSVAAGINTGELFF

d_call: .
clone_size: once
v_call: TRBV5-1
j_call: TRBJ2-7
cdr3_nt: TGCGCCAGCAGCTTGGCCGCGGGGAGCCACTACGAGCAGTACTTC
cdr3_aa: CASSLAAGSHYEQYF

d_call: TRBD2
clone_size: .
v_call: TRBV27
j_call: TRBJ2-2
cdr3_nt: TGTGCCAGCAGTTCTTTAAGCGGGAGTGGGGAGCTGTTTTTT
cdr3_aa: CASSSLSGSGELFF

d_call: TRBD1
clone_size: .
v_call: TRBV5-1
j_call: TRBJ2-3
cdr3_nt: TGCGCCAGCAGCTTGAAGTTTCAGGGGGCAGGTCCAAGCACACATACGCAGTATTTT
cdr3_aa: CASSLKFQGAGPSTHTQYF

d_call: TRBD1
clone_size: .
v_call: TRBV7-3
j_call: TRBJ2-2
cdr3_nt: TGTGCCAGCAGCTTCCAGGGGGCGAGGAACACCGGGGAGCTGTTTTTT
cdr3_aa: CASSFQGARNTGELFF

d_call: .
clone_size: .
v_call: TRBV28
j_call: TRBJ2-3
cdr3_nt: TGTGCCAGCAGTTTATCCTACACAGATACGCAGTATTTT
cdr3_aa: CASSLSYTDTQYF

d_call: .
clone_size: .
v_call: TRBV11-3
j_call: TRBJ2-1
cdr3_nt: TGTGCCAGCAGCTTAGGGGTGGGAGTGGCGGAAAATGAGCAGTTCTTC
cdr3_aa: CASSLGVGVAENEQFF

d_call: TRBD2
clone_size: .
v_call: TRBV19
j_call: TRBJ2-1
cdr3_nt: TGTGCCAGTAGTACCTTCGCTGCGGGAGGATACAATGAGCAGTTCTTC
cdr3_aa: CASSTFAAGGYNEQFF

d_call: .
clone_size: .
v_call: TRBV18
j_call: TRBJ1-4
cdr3_nt: TGTGCCAGCTCACCGGAAGCAGGGTGGCCCTTGAATGAAAAACTGTTTTTT
cdr3_aa: CASSPEAGWPLNEKLFF

d_call: .
clone_size: .
v_call: TRBV28
j_call: TRBJ1-1
cdr3_nt: TGTGCCAGCAGTTTCGACCGACCCACAGTGAACACTGAAGCTTTCTTT
cdr3_aa: CASSFDRPTVNTEAFF